The 27 T cell receptor beta chains below were found in one sample sequenced in a study of blood T cell repertoires in COVID-19. Profiled with immunoSEQ multiplex PCR; TCRdb holds only in-frame clones, not every one. The data contain a few hundred thousand clones, roughly 87% of them seen just once; the ten biggest clones take up approximately 0.99%. Material: PBMCs or T cells enriched from blood (not recorded which). The receptors here all came from a woman in her twenties or thirties who had recovered from COVID-19.

The chain recombines TRBV10-1 with TRBJ2-7, with 7 nucleotides matching TRBD1. The junction had 9 bases not matched to a gene; V was cut back by 3 bases and J by 1 base. Germline V lookup: CDR1 WNHNN, CDR2 SYGVQD (reference sequence). This CDR3 has 16 residues. DNA of the CDR3: TGCGCCAGCAGTGACCTACGACAGGGATTTTCCTACGAGCAGTACTTC. The encoded protein is CASSDLRQGFSYEQYF.

CDR3 sequence reads: CASTEGTGTETQYF. As DNA, the CDR3 is TGTGCCAGCACCGAGGGGACAGGGACAGAGACCCAGTACTTC. The rearrangement joins TRBV25-1 to TRBJ2-5, with 9 bases fitting TRBD1. CDR1 is MGHDK and CDR2 is SYGVNS in the germline V gene. The CDR3 has 14 amino acids. V trimming: 7 bases; J trimming: 4 bases; junction bases outside the gene matches: 7.

The chain employs TRBV28 and TRBJ2-5; the D gene is possibly TRBD1 (6 bases). CDR1 is MDHEN, CDR2 SYDVKM, per germline. V was shortened by 5 bases and J by 5 bases, with 12 bases between the two germline ends. The CDR3 is 13 amino acids. The CDR3, as DNA: TGTGCCAGCAGTCCAACAGGGCGGGAGACCCAGTACTTC. Translation gives CASSPTGRETQYF.

The DNA for the CDR3 is TGTGCCAGTAGTATAGTATCAGGGGCCAATCAGCCCCAGCATTTT. Translated, it gives CASSIVSGANQPQHF. V is TRBV19 and J is TRBJ1-5; tentative D call: TRBD1 (6 bases). Germline V gene lookup returns CDR1 LNHDA and CDR2 SQIVND (reference sequence). The length of the CDR3 is 15 residues. Trimming left V 1 base short and J 3 bases short, with 10 bases between.

The V call is TRBV3-1 (or the pseudogene TRBV3-2), the J call TRBJ2-1, with 7 positions matching TRBD2. Unmatched junction bases numbered 5, after V lost 3 bases and J lost 9 bases. The length of the CDR3 is 13 residues. Germline V gives CDR1 LGHDT, CDR2 YNNKEL (reference sequence). This CDR3 reads CASSQGRGVEQFF. CDR3 coding DNA: TGTGCCAGCAGCCAGGGTCGGGGGGTTGAGCAGTTCTTC.

This chain joins TRBV7-5 and TRBJ2-2; the table's D call, TRBD2, was not checked against the DNA. TRBV7-5 is a pseudogene. The length of the CDR3 is 13 residues. The CDR3 loop reads CVLGPGNTGELFF. CDR3 bases: TGTGTTCTGGGTCCGGGGAATACCGGGGAGCTGTTTTTT.

This clone appeared a single time. The chain couples TRBV3-1 (or the pseudogene TRBV3-2) to TRBJ2-1, with TRBD2 matching 11 bases. This CDR3 comprises 15 residues. CDR1 LGHDT and CDR2 YNNKEL come from the germline V gene (reference sequence). The J segment lost 4 bases and the V segment lost 4 bases, leaving 3 bases of the junction unmatched. CDR3 in DNA: TGTGCCAGCAGCCGCTCTAGCGGGGGGTACAATGAGCAGTTCTTC. This gives the protein CASSRSSGGYNEQFF.

V is TRBV15 and J is TRBJ2-5; D perhaps matches TRBD2 (5 bases). CDR3 length: 17 amino acids. Germline V gene lookup returns CDR1 LNHNV and CDR2 YYDKDF (reference sequence). The V end was cut by 0 bases, the J end by 0 bases, with 14 bases between. The CDR3 DNA reads TGTGCCACCAGCAGAGATTTGTACTCGGGGAACCAAGAGACCCAGTACTTC. This gives the protein CATSRDLYSGNQETQYF.

The V and J genes are TRBV29-1 and TRBJ1-5; D is perhaps TRBD1 (6 bases). The CDR3 contains 12 residues. The germline V and J ends were trimmed by 4 bases and 3 bases, with 7 bases remaining between them. CDR1 and CDR2 from the germline V gene are SQVTM and ANQGSEA. For the CDR3, the DNA is TGCAGCGTTGGGGGGCCCAATCAGCCCCAGCATTTT. Translation gives CSVGGPNQPQHF.

The gene calls are TRBV2 and TRBJ2-3; 8 bases are shared with TRBD2. There are 14 residues in the CDR3. V lost 7 bases and J lost 3; bases outside the gene matches: 6. Germline V CDR1 and CDR2: SNHLY, FYNNEI. CDR3 in DNA: TGTGCCAGCACTCCGGGGGGGCCGACAGATACGCAGTATTTT. This encodes CASTPGGPTDTQYF.

This clone is a singleton in its sample. The gene calls are TRBV5-6 and TRBJ2-1; D might be TRBD1 (5 bases). Germline CDR1 reads SGHDT; CDR2 reads YYEEEE. The CDR3 spans 13 residues. Trimming cost V 4 bases and J 5 bases, with 10 bases left between them. Here the CDR3 reads CASSPGHDNEQFF. CDR3 nucleotide sequence: TGTGCCAGCAGCCCCGGACACGACAATGAGCAGTTCTTC.

A remark on this clone: Sequence at one end of the junction differs from germline and may be a read error. The rearrangement links TRBV19 to TRBJ2-6; D is possibly TRBD1 (5 bases). This CDR3 comprises 14 residues. From germline, CDR1 is LNHDA and CDR2 SQIVND (reference sequence). In DNA, the CDR3 is TGTGCCAGTAGTCCAGGGTCTGCGGCCAACGTCCTGACTTTC. This sequence encodes CASSPGSAANVLTF.

The chain joins TRBV6-5 to TRBJ2-2; the D gene is possibly TRBD1 (5 bases). The CDR3 covers 14 residues. CDR1 and CDR2 (germline): MNHEY, SVGAGI. Trimming shortened V by 6 bases and J by 7 bases, and 15 bases separated the two germline ends. CDR3 bases: TGTGCCAGCAGCCCCCGCAGGGCAAGCGGGGAGCTGTTTTTT. Translation: CASSPRRASGELFF.

This chain connects TRBV11-3 to TRBJ1-2, with 8 bases matching TRBD1. The CDR3 runs 17 residues. The V gene's germline CDR1 is SGHNT and CDR2 YENEEA. The junction had 10 bases not matched to a gene; V was cut back by 2 bases and J by 2 bases. The CDR3 reads CASSLSAGGAQNYGYTF. In DNA, the CDR3 is TGTGCCAGCAGCTTATCGGCAGGGGGCGCGCAGAACTATGGCTACACCTTC.

The chain links TRBV19 to TRBJ1-2, with D perhaps TRBD1 (6 bases). Germline V CDR1 and CDR2: LNHDA, SQIVND (reference sequence). Trimming removed 4 bases at V and 3 bases at J, with 12 bases between. The CDR3 has 14 residues. This CDR3 is CASSTPPGDYGYTF. CDR3 nucleotides: TGTGCCAGTAGTACCCCCCCAGGGGACTATGGCTACACCTTC. Drawing the rest from reference TRBV19 and TRBJ1-2, the complete variable domain is DGGITQSPKYLFRKEGQNVTLSCEQNLNHDAMYWYRQDPGQGLRLIYYSQIVNDFQKGDIAEGYSVSREKKESFPLTVTSAQKNPTAFYLCASSTPPGDYGYTFGSGTRLTVV.

The rearrangement uses TRBV3-1 (or the pseudogene TRBV3-2) and TRBJ1-1; no clear D. The ends were cut back, 1 base at V and 1 base at J, with 10 bases in the middle. The germline CDR1 and CDR2 sequences are LGHDT and YNNKEL (reference sequence). The CDR3 length is 15 residues. CDR3 nucleotides: TGTGCCAGCAGCCAAGGTAGCAACTCGAACACTGAAGCTTTCTTT. Translating gives CASSQGSNSNTEAFF.

The rearrangement joins TRBV9 to TRBJ1-3; 7 bases match TRBD1. Trimming at V came to 0 bases and at J to 3 bases, leaving 3 bases not matched to a gene. Germline values: CDR1 SGDLS, CDR2 YYNGEE. The CDR3 has 15 residues. The chain's CDR3 is CASSVDAGGGNTIYF. The CDR3 DNA is TGTGCCAGCAGCGTAGATGCAGGGGGTGGAAACACCATATATTTT.

The V call is TRBV29-1, the J call TRBJ2-2; D is possibly TRBD2 (5 bases). The CDR3 is made up of 13 amino acids. V was clipped by 5 bases and J by 7 bases, with 14 bases between them. CDR1 is SQVTM and CDR2 is ANQGSEA in the germline V gene. This chain's CDR3 is CSVTGPGNGELFF. Written as DNA, the CDR3 is TGCAGCGTTACGGGCCCGGGGAACGGGGAGCTGTTTTTT.

In DNA, the CDR3 is TGTGCCAGCAGTTTAAGGCCAGGGGGCGGGCGGGGAGTGGATGGCTACACCTTC. Its protein is CASSLRPGGGRGVDGYTF. This sequence joins TRBV27 and TRBJ1-2; 8 nucleotides agree with TRBD1. The CDR3 has 18 amino acids. V trimming: 2 bases; J trimming: 6 bases; junction bases outside the gene matches: 17. Germline loops: CDR1 MNHEY, CDR2 SMNVEV (reference sequence).

The V call is TRBV5-6, the J call TRBJ1-2; a possible D gene is TRBD1 (6 bases). Germline V CDR1 and CDR2: SGHDT, YYEEEE. V dropped 3 bases and J dropped 3 bases, with 9 bases sitting between them. This CDR3 is built from 13 residues. CDR3 sequence reads: CASSSAGDYGYTF. The CDR3 bases are TGTGCCAGCAGCTCCGCAGGGGACTATGGCTACACCTTC.

This rearrangement joins TRBV4-1 to TRBJ1-2; perhaps TRBD1 as D (5 bases). This CDR3 has 14 residues. Germline loops: CDR1 MGHRA, CDR2 YSYEKL. V shed 2 bases and J shed 4 bases, with 11 bases lying between them. The CDR3 DNA reads TGCGCCAGCAGCCAACTGGGGCAAGTCTATGGCTACACCTTC. It specifies CASSQLGQVYGYTF.

This chain uses TRBV12-3 or TRBV12-4 with TRBJ1-1; D remains ambiguous. The V and J ends lost 6 bases and 7 bases respectively, with 15 bases between them. The CDR3 is 13 amino acids. The CDR3 sequence is CASRLAGRGEAFF. CDR3 sequence (DNA): TGTGCCAGCAGACTAGCGGGGAGAGGTGAAGCTTTCTTT.

The chain has TRBV7-9 and TRBJ2-7, with D tentatively TRBD1 (6 bases). The CDR3 loop spans 11 amino acids. From germline, CDR1 is SEHNR and CDR2 FQNEAQ (reference sequence). The ends were cut back, 5 bases at V and 8 bases at J, with 10 bases in the middle. The CDR3 is CASSAGAQQYF. The CDR3 region has the DNA TGTGCCAGCAGCGCAGGGGCTCAGCAGTACTTC.

The chain links TRBV28 to TRBJ2-2; TRBD2 aligns across 7 bases. Trimming cost V 3 bases and J 1 base; bases outside gene matches: 2. CDR3 length: 15 amino acids. Per the germline V gene, CDR1 is MDHEN and CDR2 is SYDVKM. The CDR3 loop is CASSLGGWNTGELFF. For the CDR3, the DNA is TGTGCCAGCAGTTTGGGGGGGTGGAACACCGGGGAGCTGTTTTTT.

The chain links TRBV27 to TRBJ2-1; TRBD2 aligns across 9 bases. This CDR3 spans 17 amino acids. Germline CDR1 MNHEY, CDR2 SMNVEV (reference sequence). V was pared by 8 bases and J by 2 bases, with 13 bases of the junction left unmatched. CDR3 nucleotides: TGTGCCAGCCTCCCGGTAGGGCGGGGGGGCACCTACAATGAGCAGTTCTTC. Its protein is CASLPVGRGGTYNEQFF.

The chain uses TRBV6-4 and TRBJ2-7; 8 bases are shared with TRBD1. CDR1 is MRHNA, CDR2 SNTAGT, per germline. The CDR3 consists of 13 residues. V was pared by 3 bases and J by 6 bases, with 4 bases of the junction left unmatched. This CDR3 reads CASSETTGVEQYF. CDR3 coding DNA: TGTGCCAGCAGTGAGACGACAGGGGTCGAGCAGTACTTC.

This rearrangement joins TRBV28 to TRBJ2-7; D is possibly TRBD2 (7 bases). V shed 6 bases and J shed 0 bases, with 18 bases lying between them. CDR3 size: 16 residues. Germline lookup yields CDR1 MDHEN and CDR2 SYDVKM. The CDR3 protein is CASSLRGAGPSYEQYF. DNA for the CDR3: TGTGCCAGCAGCCTTCGGGGGGCCGGGCCCTCCTACGAGCAGTACTTC.